The 11 T cell receptor beta chains reported below all come from one sample, sequenced in a study of blood T cell repertoires in COVID-19. Clones were sequenced by immunoSEQ multiplex PCR, and TCRdb holds only the in-frame ones, with some missing. The sample has some 270,000 clones, roughly 80% seen once. Sample: peripheral blood. These receptors came from a person aged 70 to 79 with COVID-19, enrolled during active disease.

This clone appeared once. V usage is TRBV10-3 and J usage is TRBJ2-3; 8 bases are shared with TRBD2. V lost 6 bases and J lost 1; bases outside the gene matches: 6. Germline CDR1 is ENHRY and CDR2 is SYGVKD. The CDR3 length is 15 residues. DNA of the CDR3: TGTGCCATCAGCATTAGCGGGACCGGCACAGATACGCAGTATTTT. This gives the protein CAISISGTGTDTQYF.

The V and J genes are TRBV2 and TRBJ1-3, with a weak D call TRBD1 (5 bases). The germline V and J ends were trimmed by 5 bases and 4 bases, with 15 bases remaining between them. Looked up from germline, CDR1 is SNHLY and CDR2 is FYNNEI. This CDR3 region has 15 residues. CDR3 sequence (DNA): TGTGCCAGCAGTTTTCCAGGGTATTCGGGAAACACCATATATTTT. Translation: CASSFPGYSGNTIYF.

This rearrangement joins TRBV19 to TRBJ2-7; 11 nucleotides line up with TRBD2. Germline loops: CDR1 LNHDA, CDR2 SQIVND (reference sequence). The J segment lost 6 bases and the V segment lost 4 bases, leaving 5 bases of the junction unmatched. This CDR3 region has 14 residues. The CDR3, as DNA: TGTGCCAGTAGTACCGCCGGGACTAGCGGCGAGCAGTACTTC. This gives the protein CASSTAGTSGEQYF.

The chain carries TRBV6-2 or TRBV6-3 and TRBJ2-5, with 11 bases lining up with TRBD1. Looked up from germline, CDR1 is MNHEY and CDR2 is SVGEGT. With V trimmed by 0 bases and J by 3 bases, 6 bases remained unmatched. The CDR3 extends over 17 amino acids. The CDR3 reads CASSYSRDRGNEETQYF. The CDR3 coding sequence is TGTGCCAGCAGTTACTCTCGGGACAGGGGGAATGAAGAGACCCAGTACTTC.

The DNA of the CDR3 is TGTGCCAGCAGCTCCGGGGGGAAGGAGGGCTACACCTTC. It yields the protein CASSSGGKEGYTF. This chain connects TRBV7-6 to TRBJ1-2; perhaps TRBD1 as D (5 bases). V was trimmed by 4 bases and J by 8 bases, leaving 14 bases between them. Germline lookup yields CDR1 SGHVS and CDR2 FNYEAQ. This CDR3 is built from 13 residues.

This chain uses TRBV6-5 with TRBJ1-5; maybe TRBD1 (5 bases). The V and J ends lost 2 bases and 4 bases respectively, with 12 bases between them. This CDR3 is 15 amino acids long. Per germline, CDR1 MNHEY and CDR2 SVGAGI. DNA of the CDR3: TGTGCCAGCAGTTACCGAGCAGGGAAGAATCAGCCCCAGCATTTT. This sequence encodes CASSYRAGKNQPQHF.

The V gene is TRBV30, the J gene TRBJ2-3, with a weak D call TRBD2 (5 bases). This CDR3 comprises 12 residues. V was cut by 3 bases and J by 8 bases, with 12 bases left in between. Germline loops: CDR1 GTSNPN, CDR2 SVGIG (reference sequence). CDR3 amino acids: CAWSPERSTQYF. CDR3 in DNA: TGTGCCTGGAGCCCGGAGCGGAGTACGCAGTATTTT. Full variable domain (remainder filled in from reference TRBV30 and TRBJ2-3): SQTIHQWPATLVQPVGSPLSLECTVEGTSNPNLYWYRQAAGRGLQLLFYSVGIGQISSEVPQNLSASRPQDRQFILSSKKLLLSDSGFYLCAWSPERSTQYFGPGTRLTVL.

This clone has just a few counts. This sample also contains other DNA sequences that code for the same CDR3. This chain joins TRBV24-1 and TRBJ2-3, with 7 nucleotides matching TRBD1. With 4 bases clipped from V and 1 base from J, the junction kept 4 bases outside the gene matches. Germline lookup yields CDR1 KGHDR and CDR2 SFDVKD. There are 15 residues in the CDR3. CDR3 sequence: CATSDFGTGTDTQYF. The CDR3 nucleotides read TGTGCCACCAGTGACTTTGGGACAGGCACAGATACGCAGTATTTT.

This clone was seen more than once but under ten times. The chain recombines TRBV2 with TRBJ1-1; D is possibly TRBD1 (5 bases). The germline gives CDR1 SNHLY, CDR2 FYNNEI. Trimming took 4 bases from V and 4 from J, leaving 16 bases between them. The CDR3 extends over 15 amino acids. The CDR3 coding sequence is TGTGCCAGCAGTGTGGGGGGAACGGGCGGCACTGAAGCTTTCTTT. Protein sequence: CASSVGGTGGTEAFF.

The CDR3 spells CSVGGADYGYTF. CDR3 bases: TGCAGCGTTGGTGGGGCTGACTATGGCTACACCTTC. The chain is built from TRBV29-1 and TRBJ1-2; weak D call: TRBD1 (5 bases). V was pared by 4 bases and J by 3 bases, with 9 bases between. Germline V gene sequence: CDR1 SQVTM, CDR2 ANQGSEA. This CDR3 is 12 amino acids long.

With regard to this clone: Germline is not matched at one junction end, which may reflect a read error. The gene calls are TRBV10-3 and TRBJ1-3; unclear D gene. The CDR3 is made up of 13 amino acids. Germline V gene lookup returns CDR1 ENHRY and CDR2 SYGVKD. The CDR3 loop reads CAIRENPGDTIYF. CDR3 nucleotide sequence: TGTGCCATCAGGGAGAACCCTGGAGACACCATATATTTT.